The entry that follows covers one T cell receptor (beta chain) sequence. Its antigen remains unidentified. Because it lacks the conserved phenylalanine or tryptophan at the end, this CDR3 is likely a read error. These data originate in a study of T cells in Graves' hyperthyroidism and ophthalmopathy. Study findings and constraints: In the blood, most expanded thyroid clonotypes above 0.001 appeared as well.

Amplification targeted TCR beta CDR3 regions from RNA transcripts. The primer set for the first-round RT-PCR of the TCR CDR3 was HTBI. TCRdb reanalysed the multiplex PCR reads using MiXCR and keeps one entry per CDR3 protein. The sample lists a few hundred thousand distinct CDR3 sequences, approximately 15% occurring once. Germline V lookup: CDR1 LNHNV, CDR2 YYDKDF (reference sequence). V was shortened by 4 bases and J by 4 bases, with 8 bases between the two germline ends. CDR3 size: 13 residues. Source material: blood. The J gene is TRBJ2-1, the V gene TRBV15, with D perhaps TRBD1 or TRBD2 (5 bases each). The clonotype was recovered from a woman aged 18-29 years with Graves' hyperthyroidism that later progressed to Graves' ophthalmopathy. The chain's CDR3 is CATSTEGYNEQFS. CDR3 nucleotide sequence: TGTGCCACCAGCACCGAGGGGTACAATGAGCAGTTCTCC.